Described below is a single T cell receptor beta chain sequence and its context. Germline V gene lookup returns CDR1 SGHDN and CDR2 FVKESK. V was clipped by 1 base and J by 4 bases; unmatched bases: 5. The CDR3 contains 16 residues. The sample belongs to a study of blood T cell repertoires in COVID-19. Study summary: T cells, B-cell-depleted T cells, or PBMCs supplied cDNA or gDNA.

Using immunoSEQ multiplex PCR, the repertoire was profiled, and TCRdb retains in-frame clones only, with some absent. The table records 300,000 to 350,000 clones, around 90% of them present only once. The clonotype originates from a woman in her twenties or thirties with COVID-19, enrolled during active disease. This chain uses TRBV14 with TRBJ2-2; 8 nucleotides agree with TRBD1. Specimen: peripheral blood. Here the CDR3 reads CASSQVQGAITGELFF. CDR3 sequence (DNA): TGTGCCAGCAGCCAAGTTCAGGGGGCAATCACCGGGGAGCTGTTTTTT.